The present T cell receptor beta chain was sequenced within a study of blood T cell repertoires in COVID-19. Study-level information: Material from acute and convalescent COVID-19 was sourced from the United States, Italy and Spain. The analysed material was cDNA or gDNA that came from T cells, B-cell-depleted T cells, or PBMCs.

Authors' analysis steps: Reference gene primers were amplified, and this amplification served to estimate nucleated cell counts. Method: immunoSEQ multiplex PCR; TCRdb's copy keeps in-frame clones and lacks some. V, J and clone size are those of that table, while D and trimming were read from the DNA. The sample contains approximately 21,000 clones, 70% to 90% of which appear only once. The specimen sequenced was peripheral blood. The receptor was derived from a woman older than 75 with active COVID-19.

The CDR3 protein is CSGHRGYYNEQFF. The CDR3 DNA sequence: TGCAGCGGACACAGGGGGTACTACAATGAGCAGTTCTTC. The rearrangement uses TRBV29-1 and TRBJ2-1; 8 nucleotides line up with TRBD1. The germline V gene has CDR1 SQVTM and CDR2 ANQGSEA. V trimming: 7 bases; J trimming: 3 bases; junction bases outside the gene matches: 5. The CDR3 runs to 13 residues.